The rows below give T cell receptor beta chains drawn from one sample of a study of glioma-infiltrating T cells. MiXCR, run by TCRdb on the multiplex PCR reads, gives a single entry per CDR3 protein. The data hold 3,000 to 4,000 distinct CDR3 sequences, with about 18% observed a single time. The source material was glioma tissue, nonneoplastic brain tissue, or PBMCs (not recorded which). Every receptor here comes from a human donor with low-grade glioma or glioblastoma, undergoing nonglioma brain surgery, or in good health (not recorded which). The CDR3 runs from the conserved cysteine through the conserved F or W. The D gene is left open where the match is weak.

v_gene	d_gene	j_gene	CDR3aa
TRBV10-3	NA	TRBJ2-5	CAISDRVADQETQYF
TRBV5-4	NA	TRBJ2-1	CASRARERSYNEQFF
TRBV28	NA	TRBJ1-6	CASTLGSSPLHF
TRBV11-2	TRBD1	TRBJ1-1	CASSPPPDRVPDTEAFF
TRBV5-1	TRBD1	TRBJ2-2	CASSDRVGELFF
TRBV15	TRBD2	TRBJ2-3	CATSTVAGGFTDTQYF
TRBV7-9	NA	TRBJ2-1	CASSLGAASYNEQFF
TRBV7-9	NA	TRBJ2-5	CASSGTTAYKETQYF
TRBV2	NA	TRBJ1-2	CASKERPYGYTF
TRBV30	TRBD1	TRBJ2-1	CAWKGQGVLFF
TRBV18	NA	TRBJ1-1	CASSPLFGALNTEAFF
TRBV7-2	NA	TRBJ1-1	CASSPYLNTEAFF
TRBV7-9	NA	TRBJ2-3	CAAEALADTQYF
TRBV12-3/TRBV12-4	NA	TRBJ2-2	CASRRLANTGELFF
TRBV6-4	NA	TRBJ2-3	CASSAGFSTDTQYF
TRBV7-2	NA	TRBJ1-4	CASSFPPGAGEKLFF
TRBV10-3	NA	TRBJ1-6	CAISESTRYSPLHF
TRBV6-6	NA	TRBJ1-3	CASSYSQFHSGNTIYF
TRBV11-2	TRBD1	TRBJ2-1	CASSSGQGGYNEQFF
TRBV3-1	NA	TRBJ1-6	CASSRPRGPLHF
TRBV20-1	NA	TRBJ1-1	CSALRVSGTEAFF
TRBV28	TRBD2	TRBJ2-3	CASSSSGTSGDTQYF
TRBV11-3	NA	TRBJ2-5	CASSLVGPGGETQYF
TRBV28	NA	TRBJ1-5	CASSPGPRTVDQPQHF
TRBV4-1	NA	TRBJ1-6	CASSQVQGYNSPLHF
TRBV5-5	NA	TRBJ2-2	CASSLSGLNLGELFF
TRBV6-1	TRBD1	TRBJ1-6	CATVTGGSPLHF
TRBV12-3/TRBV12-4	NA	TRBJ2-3	CASPGWPPDTQYF
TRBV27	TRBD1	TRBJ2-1	CASSFTGTGGYNEQFF
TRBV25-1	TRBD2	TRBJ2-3	CASSETFPRYAGETEDTQYF
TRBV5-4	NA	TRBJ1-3	CASSLRGGNTIYF
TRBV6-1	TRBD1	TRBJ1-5	CASSRGQGGVGPQHF
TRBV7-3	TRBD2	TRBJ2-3	CASSLTGTSGYTDTQYF
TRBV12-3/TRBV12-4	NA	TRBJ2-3	CASSPRGDTQYF
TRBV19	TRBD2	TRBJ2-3	CASGLAGGGTDTQYF
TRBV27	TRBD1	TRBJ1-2	CASSMDRGWCGYTF
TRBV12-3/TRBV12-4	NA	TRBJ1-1	CASSFRREVSTEAFF
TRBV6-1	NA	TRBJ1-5	CASSPIFTTGHQPQHF
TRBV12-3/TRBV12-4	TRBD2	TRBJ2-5	CASTIRGLAGETQYF
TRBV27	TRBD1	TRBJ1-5	CASSSGTGYQPQHF
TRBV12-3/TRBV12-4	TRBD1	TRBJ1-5	CASRIWTGGLNQPQHF
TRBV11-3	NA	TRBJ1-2	CASSLSVQNYGYTF
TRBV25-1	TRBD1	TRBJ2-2	CASRGQGAVDRTREELFF
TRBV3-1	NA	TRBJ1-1	CASSRGGGKTEASF
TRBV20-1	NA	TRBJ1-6	CSARKEAPLHF
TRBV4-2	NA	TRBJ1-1	CAGSHNSVGMNTEAFF
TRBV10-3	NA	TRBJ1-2	CAISEVGTQGSYGYTF
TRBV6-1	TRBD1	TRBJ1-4	CASRGQRRANEKLFF
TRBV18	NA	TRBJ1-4	CASSRRRDNEKLFF
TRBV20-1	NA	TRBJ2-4	CSALRVSGNIQYF
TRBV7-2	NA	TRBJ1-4	CARSLALDPTNEKLFF
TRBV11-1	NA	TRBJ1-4	CASSPETSATNEKLFF
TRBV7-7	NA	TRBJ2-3	CASSVSGTSFSTDTQYF
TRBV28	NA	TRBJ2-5	CASSSTWGHGETQYF
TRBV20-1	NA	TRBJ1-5	CSARSRGILQNQPQHF